This TCR beta chain comes out of a study of T cell responses to AZD1222 COVID-19 vaccine. Study-wide results and caveats: There were vaccine-associated CD4 TCRs across spike, dominant at 160-218 and 743-854. Females made up more of the donors, who were largely white British, and clonal diversity may have come out too low. Sampling captured repertoires only after the peak T cell response.

The CDR3 runs to 16 residues. V was pared by 3 bases and J by 4 bases, with 8 bases of the junction left unmatched. CDR1 and CDR2 from the germline V gene are SGHNT and YYREEE (reference sequence). Method: immunoSEQ multiplex PCR; TCRdb's copy keeps in-frame clones and lacks some. The sample records 150,000 or so clones, around 90% being singletons. A note on this clone: Its antigen remains unknown.

This rearrangement joins TRBV5-4 to TRBJ2-5, with 11 nucleotides matching TRBD1. This clonotype was obtained from an adult who received the AZD1222 COVID-19 vaccine. Sequenced here: peripheral blood, sampled 28 days after the second AZD1222 dose. The CDR3 DNA follows: TGTGCCAGCAGCTCTGGACAGGGGGCGAGGGGAGAGACCCAGTACTTC. Its protein is CASSSGQGARGETQYF.